This T cell receptor beta chain was identified in a study of T-cell reconstitution after alpha-beta-depleted transplantation in children. Study-wide points: At the one-year point after transplant, T-cell counts and TCRbeta diversity were found to come mostly from T cells that had been newly produced. Expanded clones from the graft, numbering several hundred, reportedly supplied alpha-beta T cells about two months after transplant. Diversity of TCRbeta at day 60 was high in some patients, arising from surviving recipient T cells and thymic progenitors.

The junction had 6 bases not matched to a gene; V was cut back by 7 bases and J by 2 bases. The CDR3 runs to 14 residues. The germline V gene has CDR1 WSHSY and CDR2 SAAADI. This clonotype was seen at least ten times. Its antigen is not identified. The TCRbeta library incorporated unique molecular identifiers. One entry per CDR3 protein results from TCRdb running MiXCR on the PCR reads. The sample yields just under 350,000 distinct CDR3 sequences, 16% seen once. This clonotype originated in a male patient between 2 and 15 years old who had a stem cell transplant for acute lymphoblastic leukemia, so the T cells may come from the graft donor. The gene calls are TRBV10-2 and TRBJ2-3, with TRBD2 matching 7 bases. This sample comprised PBMCs, mostly from graft donor cells, obtained 360 days after TCRalphabeta/CD19-depleted stem cell transplant. The CDR3 region has the DNA TGCGCCAGCACCGAAGCGGGACCCACAGATACGCAGTATTTT. Protein: CASTEAGPTDTQYF.